This TCR beta chain was sequenced for a study of CD8+ T cells in alopecia areata. Across the whole study: For the treated group, dosing was oral tofacitinib at 5 to 10 mg twice daily. Tofacitinib was given for 6 to 18 months, then stopped for 6 months.

The treatment here: oral pan-JAK inhibitor, 5-10 mg twice daily. Specimens obtained from alopecia areata patients comprised lesional scalp punch biopsies and peripheral blood. CDR3 size: 16 residues. V was cut by 8 bases and J by 2 bases, with 21 bases left in between. Germline V gene sequence: CDR1 LNHDA, CDR2 SQIVND (reference sequence). A note on this clone: Its matching antigen is unknown.

Study outcomes and limitations: In scalp samples, resident alphabeta T cells of normal skin are also sequenced. In scalp, tofacitinib significantly decreased clonality and expanded CD8+ clones among the top 100.

Isolated RNA was reverse transcribed into cDNA used as the sequencing template. Generated by immunoSEQ multiplex PCR, the TCRdb table keeps only in-frame clones and is missing some. Of under 25,000 clones listed, about 63% are singletons. The V call is TRBV19, the J call TRBJ1-2, with a tentative D call TRBD1 (6 bases). This TCR derives from a human donor with alopecia areata. This specimen consisted of skin, obtained at week 4, from a patient treated with tofacitinib. In DNA, the CDR3 is TGTGCCAGTGATCTTACAGGGCTTAACGGGAACTATGGCTACACCTTC. It yields the protein CASDLTGLNGNYGYTF.